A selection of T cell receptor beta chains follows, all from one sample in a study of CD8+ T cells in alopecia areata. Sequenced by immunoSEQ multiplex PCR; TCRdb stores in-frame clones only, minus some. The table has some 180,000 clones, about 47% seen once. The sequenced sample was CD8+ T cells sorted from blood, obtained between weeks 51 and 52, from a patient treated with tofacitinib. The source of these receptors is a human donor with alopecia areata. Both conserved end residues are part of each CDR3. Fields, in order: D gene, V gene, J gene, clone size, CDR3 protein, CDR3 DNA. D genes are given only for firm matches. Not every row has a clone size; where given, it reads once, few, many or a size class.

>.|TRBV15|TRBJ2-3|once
CATSGPLSTDTQYF
TGTGCCACCTCAGGACCCCTCTCCACAGATACGCAGTATTTT
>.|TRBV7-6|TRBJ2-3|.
CASSPVADTQYF
TGTGCCAGCAGCCCCGTAGCCGATACGCAGTATTTT
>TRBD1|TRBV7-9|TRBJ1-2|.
CASSLAKTGLTYGYTF
TGTGCCAGCAGCTTAGCGAAGACAGGGTTGACGTATGGCTACACCTTC
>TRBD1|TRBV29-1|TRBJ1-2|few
CSVSTGGPKGYTF
TGCAGCGTCTCGACAGGGGGCCCCAAGGGCTACACCTTC
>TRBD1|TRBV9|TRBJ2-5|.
CASSQYDRGQETQYF
TGTGCCAGCAGCCAATACGACAGGGGGCAAGAGACCCAGTACTTC
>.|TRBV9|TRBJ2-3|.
CASSGHGGTDTQYF
TGTGCCAGCAGCGGGCACGGGGGCACAGATACGCAGTATTTT
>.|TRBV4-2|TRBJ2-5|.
CASSQVIFGPGRQETQYF
TGTGCCAGCAGCCAAGTTATCTTCGGCCCGGGGCGCCAAGAGACCCAGTACTTC
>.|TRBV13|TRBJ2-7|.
CASSYTGTPSSYEQYF
TGTGCCAGCAGCTACACGGGGACTCCTAGCTCCTACGAGCAGTACTTC
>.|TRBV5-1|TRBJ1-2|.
CASSTGFGEPNYGYTF
TGCGCCAGCAGCACCGGCTTTGGGGAGCCTAACTATGGCTACACCTTC
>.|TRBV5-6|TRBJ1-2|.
CASSFGGGGYTF
TGTGCCAGCAGCTTCGGAGGGGGTGGCTACACCTTC
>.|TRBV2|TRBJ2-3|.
CASKTPRDTQYF
TGTGCCAGCAAGACCCCTCGAGATACGCAGTATTTT
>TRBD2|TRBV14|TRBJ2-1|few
CASRHTSGGPNEQFF
TGTGCCAGCAGGCACACTAGCGGGGGGCCCAATGAGCAGTTCTTC
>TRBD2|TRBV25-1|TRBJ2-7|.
CASTLTEGEGEQYF
TGTGCCAGCACTCTAACGGAAGGGGAGGGGGAGCAGTACTTC
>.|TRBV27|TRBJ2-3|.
CASSSGRQDTQYF
TGTGCCAGCAGTTCGGGTCGCCAAGATACGCAGTATTTT
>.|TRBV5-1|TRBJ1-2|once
CASSLVFGDNYGYTF
TGCGCCAGCAGCTTGGTCTTTGGAGATAACTATGGCTACACCTTC
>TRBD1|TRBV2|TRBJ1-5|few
CASSEALWQGGNQPQHF
TGTGCCAGCAGTGAAGCGCTTTGGCAGGGGGGCAATCAGCCCCAGCATTTT
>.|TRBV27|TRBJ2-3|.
CASSSLPGARTDTQYF
TGTGCCAGCAGTTCCCTCCCGGGGGCCCGCACAGATACGCAGTATTTT
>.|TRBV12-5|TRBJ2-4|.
CASARWDGNIQYF
TGTGCTAGTGCCCGCTGGGACGGAAACATTCAGTACTTC
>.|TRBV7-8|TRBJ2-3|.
CASSLYLTGTNASDTQYF
TGTGCCAGCAGCTTATACCTTACCGGGACAAACGCCTCAGATACGCAGTATTTT
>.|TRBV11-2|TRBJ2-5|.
CASSAPWGRETQYF
TGTGCCAGCAGCGCCCCGTGGGGGCGAGAGACCCAGTACTTC
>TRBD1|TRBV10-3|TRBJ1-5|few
CAISEFQGDQPQHF
TGTGCCATCAGTGAGTTCCAGGGGGATCAGCCCCAGCATTTT
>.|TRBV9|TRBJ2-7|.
CASSSGSYEQYF
TGTGCCAGCAGCTCCGGGAGCTACGAGCAGTACTTC
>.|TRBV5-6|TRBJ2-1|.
CASSPELSGGWGSYNEQFF
TGTGCCAGCAGCCCAGAACTATCGGGGGGCTGGGGCTCCTACAATGAGCAGTTCTTC
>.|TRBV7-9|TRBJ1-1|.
CASSPWGGNTEAFF
TGTGCCAGCAGCCCTTGGGGGGGCAACACTGAAGCTTTCTTT
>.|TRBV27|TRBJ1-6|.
CASSLLTGNSPLHF
TGTGCCAGCAGTCTCCTTACGGGAAATTCACCCCTCCACTTT
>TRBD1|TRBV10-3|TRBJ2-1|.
CATWTGGNEQFF
TGTGCCACCTGGACAGGGGGCAATGAGCAGTTCTTC
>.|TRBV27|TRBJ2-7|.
CASSLLAKTEEQYF
TGTGCCAGCAGTTTATTGGCTAAGACGGAGGAGCAGTACTTC
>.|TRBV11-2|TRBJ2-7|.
CASSPRGTTYEQYF
TGTGCCAGCAGCCCCCGGGGGACAACCTACGAGCAGTACTTC
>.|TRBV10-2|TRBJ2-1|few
CASIKGGSYNEQFF
TGCGCCAGCATTAAGGGGGGCTCCTACAATGAGCAGTTCTTC
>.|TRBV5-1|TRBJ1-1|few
CASREDRNTEAFF
TGCGCCAGCAGGGAAGACAGGAACACTGAAGCTTTCTTT
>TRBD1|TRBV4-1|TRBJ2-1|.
CASSLEQGPYNEQFF
TGTGCCAGCAGCTTAGAACAGGGGCCCTACAATGAGCAGTTCTTC
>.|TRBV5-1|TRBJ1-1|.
CASSSSGTLNTEAFF
TGCGCCAGCAGCTCCTCTGGGACCCTGAACACTGAAGCTTTCTTT
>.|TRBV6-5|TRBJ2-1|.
CASRTDWNNNEQFF
TGTGCCAGCAGAACCGACTGGAATAACAATGAGCAGTTCTTC
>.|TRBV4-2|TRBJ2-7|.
CASSQLGSSYEQYF
TGTGCCAGCAGCCAACTTGGGAGTTCCTACGAGCAGTACTTC
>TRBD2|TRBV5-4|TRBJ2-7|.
CASSGRGTSSEQYF
TGTGCCAGCAGCGGACGCGGGACTAGCAGCGAGCAGTACTTC
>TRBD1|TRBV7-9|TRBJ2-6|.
CASSPGQAHSGANVLTF
TGTGCCAGCAGCCCGGGACAGGCCCATTCTGGGGCCAACGTCCTGACTTTC
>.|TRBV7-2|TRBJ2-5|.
CASSQNQRETQYF
TGTGCCAGCAGCCAAAACCAACGGGAGACCCAGTACTTC
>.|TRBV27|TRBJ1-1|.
CASSSSQGAAEAFF
TGTGCCAGCAGTTCGTCCCAGGGTGCCGCTGAAGCTTTCTTT
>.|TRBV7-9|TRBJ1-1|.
CASSLGGGHEAFF
TGTGCCAGCAGCTTGGGCGGGGGACATGAAGCTTTCTTT
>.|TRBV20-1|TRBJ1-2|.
CSAIGVYGYTF
TGCAGCGCGATCGGGGTTTATGGCTACACCTTC
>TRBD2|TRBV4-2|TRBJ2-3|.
CASSPLSGGQTDTQYF
TGTGCCAGCAGCCCCTTATCGGGGGGGCAAACAGATACGCAGTATTTT
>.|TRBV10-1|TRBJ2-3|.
CASSDSGRQYF
TGCGCCAGCAGTGATAGCGGAAGGCAGTATTTT
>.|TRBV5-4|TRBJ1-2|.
CASSFDEGGGGYTF
TGTGCCAGCAGCTTCGATGAGGGTGGTGGTGGCTACACCTTC
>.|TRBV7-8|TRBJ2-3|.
CASSLDPGKSSTDTQYF
TGTGCCAGCAGCTTAGATCCGGGGAAGTCGAGCACAGATACGCAGTATTTT
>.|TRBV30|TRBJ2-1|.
CAWRSESGSYNEQFF
TGTGCCTGGAGATCTGAAAGCGGGTCCTACAATGAGCAGTTCTTC
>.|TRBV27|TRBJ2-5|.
CASSGLGKETQYF
TGTGCCAGCAGTGGACTGGGGAAGGAGACCCAGTACTTC
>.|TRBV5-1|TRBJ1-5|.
CASSLRSGDQPQHF
TGCGCCAGCAGTCTGAGGTCGGGAGATCAGCCCCAGCATTTT
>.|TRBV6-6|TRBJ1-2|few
CASSYSDETSYGYTF
TGTGCCAGCAGTTACTCGGACGAGACATCCTATGGCTACACCTTC
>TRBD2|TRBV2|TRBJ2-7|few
CASSQGSGGHSYEQYF
TGTGCCAGCAGCCAAGGGAGCGGGGGCCACTCCTACGAGCAGTACTTC
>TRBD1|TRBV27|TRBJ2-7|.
CASSTVPGTGTEQYF
TGTGCCAGCAGTACAGTTCCCGGGACAGGGACTGAGCAGTACTTC
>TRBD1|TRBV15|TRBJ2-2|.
CATGTGDTGELFF
TGTGCCACCGGGACAGGGGACACCGGGGAGCTGTTTTTT
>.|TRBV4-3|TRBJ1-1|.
CASSQDRENTEAFF
TGCGCCAGCAGCCAAGACAGGGAGAACACTGAAGCTTTCTTT
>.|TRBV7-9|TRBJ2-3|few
CASSISPVASTDTQYF
TGTGCCAGCAGCATCTCACCGGTGGCTTCCACAGATACGCAGTATTTT
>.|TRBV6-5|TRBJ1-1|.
CASSYSPGNTEAFF
TGTGCCAGCAGTTACTCACCGGGTAACACTGAAGCTTTCTTT
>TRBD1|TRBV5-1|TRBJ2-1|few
CASSWVTGGARFF
TGCGCCAGCAGCTGGGTGACAGGGGGCGCTAGGTTCTTC
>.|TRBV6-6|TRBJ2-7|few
CASTEAEGTRYEQYF
TGTGCCAGCACCGAGGCAGAGGGAACACGTTACGAGCAGTACTTC
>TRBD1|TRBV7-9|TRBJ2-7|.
CASSHPKATGRGEQYF
TGTGCCAGCAGCCATCCAAAAGCGACAGGGCGAGGCGAGCAGTACTTC
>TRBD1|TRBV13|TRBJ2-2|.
CASGQGNTGELFF
TGTGCCAGCGGACAGGGGAACACCGGGGAGCTGTTTTTT
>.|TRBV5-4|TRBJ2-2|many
CASSRWGQNTGELFF
TGTGCCAGCAGCCGTTGGGGACAGAACACCGGGGAGCTGTTTTTT
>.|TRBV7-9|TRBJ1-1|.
CASSLAGQRNTEAFF
TGTGCCAGCAGCTTAGCGGGACAAAGGAACACTGAAGCTTTCTTT